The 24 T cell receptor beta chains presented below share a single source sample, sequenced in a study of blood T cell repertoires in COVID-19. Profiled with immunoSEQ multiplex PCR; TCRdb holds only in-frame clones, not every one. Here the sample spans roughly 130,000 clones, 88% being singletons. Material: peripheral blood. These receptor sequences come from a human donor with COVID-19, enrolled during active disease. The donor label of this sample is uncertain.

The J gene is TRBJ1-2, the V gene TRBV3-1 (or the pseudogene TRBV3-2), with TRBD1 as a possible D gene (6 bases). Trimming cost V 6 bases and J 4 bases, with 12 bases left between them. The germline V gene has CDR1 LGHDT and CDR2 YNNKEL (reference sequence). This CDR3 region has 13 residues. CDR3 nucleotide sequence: TGTGCCAGCAGAATACAGGGCGGCTATGGCTACACCTTC. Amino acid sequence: CASRIQGGYGYTF.

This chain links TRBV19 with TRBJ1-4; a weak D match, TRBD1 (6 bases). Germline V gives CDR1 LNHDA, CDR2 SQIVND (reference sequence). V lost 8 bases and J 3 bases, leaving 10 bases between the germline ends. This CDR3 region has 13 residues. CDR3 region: CASEQGPNEKLFF. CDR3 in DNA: TGTGCCAGTGAACAGGGCCCTAATGAAAAACTGTTTTTT.

For the CDR3, the DNA is TGCGCCAGCAGTCAGACTAGCGGGGGTCCCTACAATGAGCAGTTCTTC. Translated, it gives CASSQTSGGPYNEQFF. The rearrangement joins TRBV23-1 to TRBJ2-1, with TRBD2 matching over 12 bases. TRBV23-1 is an ORF, with its function uncertain. Losses at the gene ends were 3 bases for V and 2 bases for J; bases not matched to a gene: 2. This CDR3 has 16 amino acids.

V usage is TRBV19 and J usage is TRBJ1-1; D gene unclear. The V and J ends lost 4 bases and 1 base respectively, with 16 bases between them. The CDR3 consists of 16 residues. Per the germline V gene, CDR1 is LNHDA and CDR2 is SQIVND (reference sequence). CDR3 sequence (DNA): TGTGCCAGTAGTACCCTAGGTTTGAGCGGGAACACTGAAGCTTTCTTT. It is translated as CASSTLGLSGNTEAFF. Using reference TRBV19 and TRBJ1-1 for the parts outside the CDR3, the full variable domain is DGGITQSPKYLFRKEGQNVTLSCEQNLNHDAMYWYRQDPGQGLRLIYYSQIVNDFQKGDIAEGYSVSREKKESFPLTVTSAQKNPTAFYLCASSTLGLSGNTEAFFGQGTRLTVV.

The CDR3 here is CASSLDYRGRMNEQFF. The CDR3 DNA reads TGTGCCAGCAGCTTGGATTACAGGGGGCGTATGAATGAGCAGTTCTTC. V and J are TRBV5-4 and TRBJ2-1; 9 bases are shared with TRBD1. Germline V lookup: CDR1 SGHNT, CDR2 YYREEE (reference sequence). The CDR3 is 16 amino acids. Unmatched junction bases numbered 8, after V lost 0 bases and J lost 7 bases.

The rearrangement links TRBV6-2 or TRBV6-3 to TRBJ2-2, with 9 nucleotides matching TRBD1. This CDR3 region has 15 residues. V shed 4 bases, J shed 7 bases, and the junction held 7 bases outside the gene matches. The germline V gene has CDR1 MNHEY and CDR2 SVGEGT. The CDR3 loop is CASSSHRGQVGELFF. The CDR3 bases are TGTGCCAGCAGTTCCCACAGGGGGCAGGTCGGGGAGCTGTTTTTT.

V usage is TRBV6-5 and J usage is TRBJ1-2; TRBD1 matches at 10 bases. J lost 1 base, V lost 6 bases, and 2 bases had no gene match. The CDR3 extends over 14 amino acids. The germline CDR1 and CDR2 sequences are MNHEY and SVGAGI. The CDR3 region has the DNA TGTGCCAGCAGGACAGGGGGCAATAACTATGGCTACACCTTC. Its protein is CASRTGGNNYGYTF.

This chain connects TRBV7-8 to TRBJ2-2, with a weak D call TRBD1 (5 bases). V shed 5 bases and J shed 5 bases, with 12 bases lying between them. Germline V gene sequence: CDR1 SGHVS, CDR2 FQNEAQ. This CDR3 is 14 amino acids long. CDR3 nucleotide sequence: TGTGCCAGCAGCCCCCCAAGGGGAACCGGGGAGCTGTTTTTT. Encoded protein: CASSPPRGTGELFF.

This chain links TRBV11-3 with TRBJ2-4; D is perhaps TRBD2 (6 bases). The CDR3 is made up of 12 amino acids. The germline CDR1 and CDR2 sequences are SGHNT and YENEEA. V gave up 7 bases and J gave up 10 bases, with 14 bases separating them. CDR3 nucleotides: TGTGCCAGCACATCGTCGGAGGGGATTCAGTACTTC. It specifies CASTSSEGIQYF.

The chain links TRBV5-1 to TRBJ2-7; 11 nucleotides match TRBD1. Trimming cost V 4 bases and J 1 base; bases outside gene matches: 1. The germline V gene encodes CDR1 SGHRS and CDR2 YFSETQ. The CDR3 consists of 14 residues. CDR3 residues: CASSRDRGSYEQYF. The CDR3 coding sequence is TGCGCCAGCAGCAGGGACAGGGGGTCCTACGAGCAGTACTTC.

CDR3 loop: CASSVGTVPYNEQFF. The CDR3 coding sequence is TGTGCCAGCAGCGTAGGGACAGTTCCCTACAATGAGCAGTTCTTC. This rearrangement joins TRBV9 to TRBJ2-1; the D gene is possibly TRBD1 (6 bases). V was cut by 0 bases and J by 2 bases, with 9 bases left in between. The CDR3 extends over 15 amino acids. Germline CDR1 and CDR2: SGDLS and YYNGEE.

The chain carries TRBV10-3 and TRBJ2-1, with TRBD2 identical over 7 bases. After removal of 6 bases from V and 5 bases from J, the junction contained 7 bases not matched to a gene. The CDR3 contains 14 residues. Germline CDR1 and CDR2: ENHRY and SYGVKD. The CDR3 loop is CAISSSRGDNEQFF. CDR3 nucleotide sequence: TGTGCCATCAGCTCCTCCCGGGGGGACAATGAGCAGTTCTTC.

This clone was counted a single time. CDR3 nucleotide sequence: TGTGCCAGCAGCCAAGCGTCGTCCGATGAAGCTTTCTTT. This sequence encodes CASSQASSDEAFF. The V gene is TRBV5-4, the J gene TRBJ1-1, with D unclear. The CDR3 totals 13 residues. Germline V gene sequence: CDR1 SGHNT, CDR2 YYREEE (reference sequence). Trimming left V 4 bases short and J 7 bases short, with 14 bases between.

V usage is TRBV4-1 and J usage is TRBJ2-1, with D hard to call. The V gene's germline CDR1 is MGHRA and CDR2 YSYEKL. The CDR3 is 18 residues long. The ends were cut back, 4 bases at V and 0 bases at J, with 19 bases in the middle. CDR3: CASSRLPGLESSYNEQFF. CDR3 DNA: TGCGCCAGCAGCCGCCTCCCCGGTCTAGAAAGCTCCTACAATGAGCAGTTCTTC.

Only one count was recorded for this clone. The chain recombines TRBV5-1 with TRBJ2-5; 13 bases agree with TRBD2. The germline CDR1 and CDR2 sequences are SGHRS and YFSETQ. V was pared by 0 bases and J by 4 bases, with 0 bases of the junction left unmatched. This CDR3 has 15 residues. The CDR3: CASSLGLAGGETQYF. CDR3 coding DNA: TGCGCCAGCAGCTTGGGACTAGCGGGGGGAGAGACCCAGTACTTC.

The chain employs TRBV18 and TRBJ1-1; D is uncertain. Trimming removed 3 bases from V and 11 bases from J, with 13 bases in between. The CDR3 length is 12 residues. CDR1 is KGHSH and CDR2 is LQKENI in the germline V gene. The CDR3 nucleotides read TGTGCCAGCTCACCGTCCCAGGATTGGGCTTTCTTT. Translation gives CASSPSQDWAFF.

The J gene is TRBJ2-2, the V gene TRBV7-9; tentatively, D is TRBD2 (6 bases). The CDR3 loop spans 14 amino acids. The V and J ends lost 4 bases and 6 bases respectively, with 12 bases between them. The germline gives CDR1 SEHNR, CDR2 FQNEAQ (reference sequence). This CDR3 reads CASSSPPGAGELFF. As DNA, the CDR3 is TGTGCCAGCAGCTCACCCCCGGGAGCCGGGGAGCTGTTTTTT.

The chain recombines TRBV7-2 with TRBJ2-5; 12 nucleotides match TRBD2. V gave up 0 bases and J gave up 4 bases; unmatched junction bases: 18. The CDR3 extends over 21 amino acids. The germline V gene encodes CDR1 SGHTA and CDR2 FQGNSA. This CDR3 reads CASSLAPQMTSGRLRGETQYF. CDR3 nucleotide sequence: TGTGCCAGCAGCTTAGCGCCCCAAATGACTAGCGGGAGACTAAGGGGAGAGACCCAGTACTTC.

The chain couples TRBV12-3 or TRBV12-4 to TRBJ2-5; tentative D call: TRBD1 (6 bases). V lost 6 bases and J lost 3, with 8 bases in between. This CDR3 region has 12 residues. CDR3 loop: CASSRQEETQYF. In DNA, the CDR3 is TGTGCCAGCAGCAGACAGGAAGAGACCCAGTACTTC.

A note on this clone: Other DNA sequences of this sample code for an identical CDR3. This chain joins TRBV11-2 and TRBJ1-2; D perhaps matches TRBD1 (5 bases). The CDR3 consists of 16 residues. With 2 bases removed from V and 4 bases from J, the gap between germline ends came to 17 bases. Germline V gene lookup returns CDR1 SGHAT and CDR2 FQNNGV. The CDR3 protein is CASSLRPGQGSYGYTF. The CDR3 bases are TGTGCCAGCAGCTTACGCCCTGGGCAGGGAAGCTATGGCTACACCTTC. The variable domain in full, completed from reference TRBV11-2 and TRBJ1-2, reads EAGVAQSPRYKIIEKRQSVAFWCNPISGHATLYWYQQILGQGPKLLIQFQNNGVVDDSQLPKDRFSAERLKGVDSTLKIQPAKLEDSAVYLCASSLRPGQGSYGYTFGSGTRLTVV.

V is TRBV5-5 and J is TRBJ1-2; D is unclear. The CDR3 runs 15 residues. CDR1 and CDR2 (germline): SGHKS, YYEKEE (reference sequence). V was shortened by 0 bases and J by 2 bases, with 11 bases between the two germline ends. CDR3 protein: CASSLDPRPNYGYTF. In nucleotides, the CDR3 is TGTGCCAGCAGCTTGGATCCTAGACCGAACTATGGCTACACCTTC.

The CDR3 sequence is CASSPRERRTDTIYF. CDR3 DNA: TGTGCCAGCAGCCCCAGGGAAAGGCGTACGGACACCATATATTTT. The chain is built from TRBV13 and TRBJ1-3; a weak D match, TRBD1 (5 bases). The CDR3 spans 15 residues. V lost 5 bases to trimming and J lost 8 bases, with 19 bases between them. CDR1 is PRHDT and CDR2 is FYEKMQ in the germline V gene (reference sequence).

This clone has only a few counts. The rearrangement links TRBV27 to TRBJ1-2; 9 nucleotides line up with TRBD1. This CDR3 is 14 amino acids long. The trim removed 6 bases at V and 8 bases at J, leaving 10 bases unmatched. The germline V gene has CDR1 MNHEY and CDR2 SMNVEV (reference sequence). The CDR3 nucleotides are TGTGCCAGCAGGCGGGACAGGGAGTTCGGGGGCTACACCTTC. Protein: CASRRDREFGGYTF.

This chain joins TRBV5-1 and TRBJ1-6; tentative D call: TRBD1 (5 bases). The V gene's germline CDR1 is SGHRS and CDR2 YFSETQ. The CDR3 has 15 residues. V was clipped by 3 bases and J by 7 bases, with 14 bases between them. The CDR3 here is CASSWGGTGNSPLHF. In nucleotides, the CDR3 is TGCGCCAGCAGCTGGGGCGGGACGGGGAATTCACCCCTCCACTTT.